Listed here are 15 T cell receptor beta chains from one sample, sequenced in a study of CD8+CD57+ T cells in acquired aplastic anemia. Template material for TCR beta VDJ and CDR3 profiling consisted of genomic DNA. TCRdb re-derived calls from the reads in MiXCR, one entry per CDR3 protein. This sample has about 200,000 distinct CDR3 sequences, with roughly 60% found just once. Previously, flow cytometry had revealed CD8+CD57+ cell expansion in the patients chosen for sequencing. Sequences were obtained from sorted CD4+, CD8+, or CD8+CD57+ T cells (not recorded which) from PBMCs. All receptors come from a human donor with aplastic anemia.

The chain uses TRBV5-4 and TRBJ2-5, with no clear D. This CDR3 spans 12 amino acids. V gave up 3 bases and J gave up 4 bases, with 7 bases separating them. Germline V lookup: CDR1 SGHNT, CDR2 YYREEE (reference sequence). The CDR3 DNA follows: TGTGCCAGCAGCTCCAGTATAGAGACCCAGTACTTC. It specifies CASSSSIETQYF. The whole variable domain, remainder taken from reference TRBV5-4 and TRBJ2-5, is ETGVTQSPTHLIKTRGQQVTLRCSSQSGHNTVSWYQQALGQGPQFIFQYYREEENGRGNFPPRFSGLQFPNYSSELNVNALELDDSALYLCASSSSIETQYFGPGTRLLVL.

Comment on this clonotype: A much more abundant neighbour one base away suggests this may be a read error. This chain joins TRBV19 and TRBJ1-1; TRBD1 might be the D (6 bases). Germline lookup yields CDR1 LNHDA and CDR2 SQIVND (reference sequence). With 6 bases removed from V and 6 bases from J, the gap between germline ends came to 20 bases. This CDR3 spans 15 amino acids. The CDR3 bases are TGTGCCAGTAGGGTAGGACGGGGGGCTCCCCCTGAAGCTTTCTTT. Amino acids: CASRVGRGAPPEAFF. Using reference TRBV19 and TRBJ1-1 for the parts outside the CDR3, the full variable domain is DGGITQSPKYLFRKEGQNVTLSCEQNLNHDAMYWYRQDPGQGLRLIYYSQIVNDFQKGDIAEGYSVSREKKESFPLTVTSAQKNPTAFYLCASRVGRGAPPEAFFGQGTRLTVV.

This clonotype was seen a single time. The chain joins TRBV20-1 to TRBJ2-1; the D gene is possibly TRBD2 (5 bases). Per the germline V gene, CDR1 is DFQATT and CDR2 is SNEGSKA (reference sequence). This CDR3 is built from 10 residues. The V gene lost 4 bases and the J gene lost 14 bases, with 12 bases spanning the gap. CDR3 in amino acids: CSAMDSWEFF. In DNA form, the CDR3 reads TGCAGTGCTATGGACTCTTGGGAGTTCTTC.

This clonotype was counted ten times or more. The chain couples TRBV7-9 to TRBJ1-4, with 9 bases identical to TRBD1. Germline-derived CDR1 and CDR2 are SEHNR and FQNEAQ (reference sequence). The CDR3 sequence is 15 residues long. Losses at the gene ends were 5 bases for V and 5 bases for J; bases not matched to a gene: 6. CDR3: CASSLTGGINEKLFF. In DNA, the CDR3 is TGTGCCAGCAGCCTTACAGGGGGCATAAATGAAAAACTGTTTTTT.

This rearrangement joins TRBV19 to TRBJ1-2; D uncertain. Trimming removed 2 bases from V and 4 bases from J, with 8 bases in between. The CDR3 is 13 amino acids. Germline CDR1 LNHDA, CDR2 SQIVND (reference sequence). The CDR3 protein is CASSIWESYGYTF. For the CDR3, the DNA is TGTGCCAGTAGTATATGGGAGTCCTATGGCTACACCTTC.

This clonotype was observed a handful of times. The chain has TRBV11-3 and TRBJ2-1; D gene ambiguous. CDR3 length: 11 residues. Trimming left V 4 bases short and J 7 bases short, with 5 bases between. CDR1 and CDR2 from the germline V gene are SGHNT and YENEEA. CDR3 sequence (DNA): TGTGCCAGCAGCTCCAATAATGAGCAGTTCTTC. It is translated as CASSSNNEQFF. Supplemented by reference TRBV11-3 and TRBJ2-1, the full variable domain reads EAGVVQSPRYKIIEKKQPVAFWCNPISGHNTLYWYLQNLGQGPELLIRYENEEAVDDSQLPKDRFSAERLKGVDSTLKIQPAELGDSAVYLCASSSNNEQFFGPGTRLTVL.

The gene calls are TRBV7-6 and TRBJ2-7; TRBD2 is a possible D gene (6 bases). The CDR3 covers 15 residues. V shed 3 bases and J shed 7 bases, with 19 bases lying between them. Germline values: CDR1 SGHVS, CDR2 FNYEAQ. The CDR3 loop is CASSLSPGEAQEQYF. CDR3 DNA sequence: TGTGCCAGCAGCTTGTCTCCGGGAGAGGCCCAGGAGCAGTACTTC.

The chain carries TRBV28 and TRBJ2-3; TRBD1 is a possible D gene (6 bases). Trimming cost V 4 bases and J 2 bases, with 16 bases left between them. From germline, CDR1 is MDHEN and CDR2 SYDVKM. This CDR3 comprises 16 residues. The CDR3 nucleotides read TGTGCCAGCAGTTCCCCGACAGGCTTTCTCACAGATACGCAGTATTTT. Protein: CASSSPTGFLTDTQYF. Based on the CDR3 plus reference TRBV28 and TRBJ2-3, the full variable domain is DVKVTQSSRYLVKRTGEKVFLECVQDMDHENMFWYRQDPGLGLRLIYFSYDVKMKEKGDIPEGYSVSREKKERFSLILESASTNQTSMYLCASSSPTGFLTDTQYFGPGTRLTVL.

Only a few counts were recorded for this clonotype. V and J are TRBV18 and TRBJ1-1, with unresolved D. CDR3 length: 15 residues. The germline V and J ends were trimmed by 2 bases and 0 bases, with 10 bases remaining between them. Germline V gene data show CDR1 as KGHSH and CDR2 as LQKENI. DNA for the CDR3: TGTGCCAGCTCACCAGCGTACAGTATGAACACTGAAGCTTTCTTT. Translating it yields CASSPAYSMNTEAFF.

The CDR3 region has the DNA TGTGCCAGTAGTGACAGGGGTAATCAGCCCCAGCATTTT. Translated: CASSDRGNQPQHF. The chain combines TRBV19 with TRBJ1-5; 8 bases fit TRBD1. The V and J ends lost 5 bases and 4 bases, in that order; junction bases with no gene match: 1. Looked up from germline, CDR1 is LNHDA and CDR2 is SQIVND (reference sequence). The CDR3 length is 13 residues.

This rearrangement joins TRBV2 to TRBJ2-7, with TRBD1 matching over 7 bases. The CDR3 is 13 residues long. Trimming at V came to 9 bases and at J to 1 base, leaving 6 bases not matched to a gene. Germline V gene data show CDR1 as SNHLY and CDR2 as FYNNEI. CDR3 sequence reads: CASSDRASYEQYF. The CDR3 bases are TGTGCCAGTTCCGACAGGGCGTCCTACGAGCAGTACTTC.

This chain joins TRBV7-3 and TRBJ2-3; 15 bases align to TRBD2. CDR1 and CDR2 from the germline V gene are SGHTA and FQGTGA. There are 18 residues in the CDR3. With 5 bases clipped from V and 0 bases from J, the junction kept 6 bases outside the gene matches. The CDR3 is CASSLGLAGGLSTDTQYF. The DNA of the CDR3 is TGTGCCAGCAGCCTCGGACTAGCGGGGGGGCTGAGCACAGATACGCAGTATTTT.

In this sample, this clonotype turned up many times. The chain has TRBV7-6 and TRBJ2-3; 7 bases agree with TRBD2. This CDR3 is 16 amino acids long. With V trimmed by 4 bases and J by 0 bases, 7 bases remained unmatched. CDR1 is SGHVS, CDR2 FNYEAQ, per germline. CDR3 amino acids: CASSSQSGESTDTQYF. Here the CDR3 DNA reads TGTGCCAGCAGCTCACAGAGCGGGGAAAGCACAGATACGCAGTATTTT.

The gene calls are TRBV15 and TRBJ1-2; 7 bases fit TRBD1. Trimming took 3 bases from V and 5 from J; bases not matched to a gene: 9. Germline V gene sequence: CDR1 LNHNV, CDR2 YYDKDF (reference sequence). This CDR3 is 15 amino acids long. CDR3 sequence: CATSSSRSGQYGYTF. CDR3 coding DNA: TGTGCCACCAGCAGCTCCAGGTCGGGACAGTATGGCTACACCTTC. Full variable domain (rest looked up from reference TRBV15 and TRBJ1-2): DAMVIQNPRYQVTQFGKPVTLSCSQTLNHNVMYWYQQKSSQAPKLLFHYYDKDFNNEADTPDNFQSRRPNTSFCFLDIRSPGLGDTAMYLCATSSSRSGQYGYTFGSGTRLTVV.

V is TRBV2 and J is TRBJ1-4, with D unclear. CDR1 and CDR2 (germline): SNHLY, FYNNEI. The ends were cut back, 7 bases at V and 0 bases at J, with 9 bases in the middle. CDR3 size: 14 residues. The chain's CDR3 is CASTLRTTNEKLFF. The CDR3 nucleotides are TGTGCCAGCACCCTTCGAACAACTAATGAAAAACTGTTTTTT. Drawing the rest from reference TRBV2 and TRBJ1-4, the complete variable domain is EPEVTQTPSHQVTQMGQEVILRCVPISNHLYFYWYRQILGQKVEFLVSFYNNEISEKSEIFDDQFSVERPDGSNFTLKIRSTKLEDSAMYFCASTLRTTNEKLFFGSGTQLSVL.